This T cell receptor beta chain was retrieved from a study of shared clonotypes between healthy human individuals. Study-wide results and caveats: Despite large depth, sorted-subset datasets appeared incompletely sequenced.

Turning to this clone: The antigen is undetermined.

Partitioning of CD4+ cells yielded a CD45RA+ naive subset and a CD45RA-negative memory subset. Sorted-subset replicate PCR reactions contained 150 to 200 ng DNA, corresponding to tens of thousands of T cell genomes. The repertoire was sequenced with immunoSEQ multiplex PCR; TCRdb's copy has only in-frame clones and lacks some. Here the sample spans about 2.4 million clones, 90% to 95% being singletons. Sequencing was carried out using naive CD4+ T cells from PBMCs. Subset described: CD45RA+ positively selected. This sequence originates from a man aged 18 to 30 in good health. Some clones in this sample may be carry-over from other donors' samples.

The CDR3 nucleotides are TGTGCCAGCAGCGGTGGACAGGTGGAGGCTGAAGCTTTCTTT. Translating it yields CASSGGQVEAEAFF. The rearrangement uses TRBV7-9 and TRBJ1-1; 7 bases align to TRBD1. The CDR3 covers 14 residues. Germline CDR1 reads SEHNR; CDR2 reads FQNEAQ (reference sequence). The ends lost 5 bases at V and 6 bases at J; junction bases unmatched: 9.